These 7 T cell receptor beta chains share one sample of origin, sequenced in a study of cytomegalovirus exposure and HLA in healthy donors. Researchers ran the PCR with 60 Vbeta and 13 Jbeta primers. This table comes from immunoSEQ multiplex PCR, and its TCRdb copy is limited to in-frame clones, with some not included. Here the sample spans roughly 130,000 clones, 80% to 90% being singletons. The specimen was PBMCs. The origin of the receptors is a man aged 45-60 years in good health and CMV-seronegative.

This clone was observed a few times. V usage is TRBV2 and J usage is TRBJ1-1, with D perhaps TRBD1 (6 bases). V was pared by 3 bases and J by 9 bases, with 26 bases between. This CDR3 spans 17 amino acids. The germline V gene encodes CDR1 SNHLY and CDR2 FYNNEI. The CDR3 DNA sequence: TGTGCCAGCAGTGACCCCCCGGGCTCTTTAGGGGGAAAACAAGCTTTCTTT. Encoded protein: CASSDPPGSLGGKQAFF.

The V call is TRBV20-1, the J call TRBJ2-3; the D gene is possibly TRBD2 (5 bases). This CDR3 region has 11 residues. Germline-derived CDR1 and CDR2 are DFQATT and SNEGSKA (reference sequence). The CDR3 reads CMRDLSDTQYF. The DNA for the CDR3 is TGCATGAGGGATTTGTCAGATACGCAGTATTTT.

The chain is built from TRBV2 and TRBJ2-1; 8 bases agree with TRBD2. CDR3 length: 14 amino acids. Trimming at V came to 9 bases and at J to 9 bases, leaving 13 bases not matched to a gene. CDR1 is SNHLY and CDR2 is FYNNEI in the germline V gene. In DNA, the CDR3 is TGTGCCAGTATATACGGGGGGGCCTTGGGTGAGCAGTTCTTC. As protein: CASIYGGALGEQFF.

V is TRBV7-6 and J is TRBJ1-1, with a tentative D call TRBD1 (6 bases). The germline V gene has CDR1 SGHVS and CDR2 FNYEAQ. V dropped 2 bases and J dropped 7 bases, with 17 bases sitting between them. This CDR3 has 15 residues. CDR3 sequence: CASSLKRQGLGEAFF. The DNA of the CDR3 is TGTGCCAGCAGCTTAAAGAGGCAGGGGCTGGGTGAAGCTTTCTTT.

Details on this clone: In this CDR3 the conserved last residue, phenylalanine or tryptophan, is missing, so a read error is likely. The CDR3, as DNA: TGTGCCAGCAGTGAGGCGTCAGACTATGGCTACACCATC. This codes for CASSEASDYGYTI. J is TRBJ1-2 and V is TRBV6-1; no definite D call. Trimming took off 3 bases at V and 3 bases at J, with 8 bases between the two ends. Looked up from germline, CDR1 is MNHNS and CDR2 is SASEGT. The CDR3 is 13 residues long.

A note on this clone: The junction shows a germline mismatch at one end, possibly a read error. The CDR3 sequence is CATSRDRGSVNEQFF. The CDR3 DNA sequence: TGTGCCACCAGCAGAGACAGGGGGTCGGTGAATGAACAGTTCTTC. The genes are TRBV15 and TRBJ2-1, with 7 nucleotides matching TRBD1. Germline-derived CDR1 and CDR2 are LNHNV and YYDKDF (reference sequence). The CDR3 loop spans 15 amino acids.

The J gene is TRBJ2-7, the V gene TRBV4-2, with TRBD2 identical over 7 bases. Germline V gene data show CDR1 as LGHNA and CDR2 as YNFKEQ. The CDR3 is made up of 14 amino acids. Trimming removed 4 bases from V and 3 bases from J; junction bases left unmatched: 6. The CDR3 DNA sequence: TGTGCCAGCAGCCCGAGAGGCGGGGGCTACGAGCAGTACTTC. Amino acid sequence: CASSPRGGGYEQYF.